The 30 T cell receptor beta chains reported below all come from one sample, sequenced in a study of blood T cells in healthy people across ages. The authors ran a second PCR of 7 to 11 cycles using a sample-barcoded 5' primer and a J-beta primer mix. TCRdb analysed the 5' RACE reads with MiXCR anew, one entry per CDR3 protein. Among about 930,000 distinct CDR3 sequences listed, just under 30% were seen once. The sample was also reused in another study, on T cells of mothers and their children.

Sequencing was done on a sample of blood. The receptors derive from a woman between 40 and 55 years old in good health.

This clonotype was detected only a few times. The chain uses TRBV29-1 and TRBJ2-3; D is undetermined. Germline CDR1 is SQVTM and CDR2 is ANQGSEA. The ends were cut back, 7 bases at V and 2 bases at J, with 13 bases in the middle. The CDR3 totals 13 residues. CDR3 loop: CSEQETNTDTQYF. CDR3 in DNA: TGCAGCGAGCAGGAAACTAACACAGATACGCAGTATTTT.

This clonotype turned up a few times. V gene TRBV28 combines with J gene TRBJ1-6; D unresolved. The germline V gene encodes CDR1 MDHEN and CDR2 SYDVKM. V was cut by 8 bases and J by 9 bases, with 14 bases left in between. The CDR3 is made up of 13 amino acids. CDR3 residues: CASRETKGSPLHF. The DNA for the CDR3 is TGTGCCAGCCGCGAGACAAAAGGTTCACCCCTCCACTTT.

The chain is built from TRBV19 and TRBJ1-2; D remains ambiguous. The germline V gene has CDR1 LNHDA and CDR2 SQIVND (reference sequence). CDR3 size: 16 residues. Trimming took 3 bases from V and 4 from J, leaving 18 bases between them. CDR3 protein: CASSIDSGQIPYGYTF. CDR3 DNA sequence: TGTGCCAGTAGTATCGATTCTGGGCAGATTCCCTATGGCTACACCTTC.

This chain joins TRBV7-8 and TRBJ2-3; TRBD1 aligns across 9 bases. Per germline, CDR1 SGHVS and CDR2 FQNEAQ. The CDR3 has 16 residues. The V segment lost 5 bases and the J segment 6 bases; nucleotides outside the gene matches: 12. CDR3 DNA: TGTGCCAGCAGCCAGCACCGGGACAGGGCCGCGGATACGCAGTATTTT. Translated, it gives CASSQHRDRAADTQYF. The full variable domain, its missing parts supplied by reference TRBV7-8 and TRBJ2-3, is GAGVSQSPRYKVAKRGQDVALRCDPISGHVSLFWYQQALGQGPEFLTYFQNEAQLDKSGLPSDRFFAERPEGSVSTLKIQRTQQEDSAVYLCASSQHRDRAADTQYFGPGTRLTVL.

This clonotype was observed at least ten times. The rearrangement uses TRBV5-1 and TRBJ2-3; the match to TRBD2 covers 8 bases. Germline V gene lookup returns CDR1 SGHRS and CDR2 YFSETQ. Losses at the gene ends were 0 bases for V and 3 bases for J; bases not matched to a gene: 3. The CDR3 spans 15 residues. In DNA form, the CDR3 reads TGCGCCAGCAGCTTGGCCAGCGGGGGAACAGATACGCAGTATTTT. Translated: CASSLASGGTDTQYF.

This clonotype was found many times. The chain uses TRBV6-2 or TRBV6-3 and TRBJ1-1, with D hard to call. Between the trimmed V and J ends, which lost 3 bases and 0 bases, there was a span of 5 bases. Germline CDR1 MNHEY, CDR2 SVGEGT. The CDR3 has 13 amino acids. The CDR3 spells CASSYPVNTEAFF. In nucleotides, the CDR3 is TGTGCCAGCAGTTATCCGGTGAACACTGAAGCTTTCTTT.

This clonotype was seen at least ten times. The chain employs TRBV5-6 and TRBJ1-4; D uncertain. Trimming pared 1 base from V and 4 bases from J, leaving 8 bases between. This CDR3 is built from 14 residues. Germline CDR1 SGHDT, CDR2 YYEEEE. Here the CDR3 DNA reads TGTGCCAGCAGCTTGAAGCTGGTTAATGAAAAACTGTTTTTT. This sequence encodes CASSLKLVNEKLFF.

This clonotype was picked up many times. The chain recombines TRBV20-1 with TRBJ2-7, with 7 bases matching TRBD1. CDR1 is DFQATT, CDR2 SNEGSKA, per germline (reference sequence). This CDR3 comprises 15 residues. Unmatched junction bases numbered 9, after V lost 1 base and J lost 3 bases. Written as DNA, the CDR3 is TGCAGTGCTAGAGTACGACAGGGTCTGATCTACGAGCAGTACTTC. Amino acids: CSARVRQGLIYEQYF.

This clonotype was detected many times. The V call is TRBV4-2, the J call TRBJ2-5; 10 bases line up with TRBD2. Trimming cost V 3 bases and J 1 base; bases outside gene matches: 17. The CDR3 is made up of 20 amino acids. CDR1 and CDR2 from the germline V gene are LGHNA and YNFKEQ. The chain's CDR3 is CASSQKGGGDSGGTQETQYF. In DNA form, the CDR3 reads TGTGCCAGCAGCCAGAAGGGGGGAGGAGATAGCGGGGGGACCCAAGAGACCCAGTACTTC.

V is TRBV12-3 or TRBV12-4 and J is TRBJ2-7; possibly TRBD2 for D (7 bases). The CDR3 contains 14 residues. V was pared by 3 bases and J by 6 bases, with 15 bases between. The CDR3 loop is CASSLRRGAGEQYF. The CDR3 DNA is TGTGCCAGCAGTTTGCGACGGGGGGCTGGCGAGCAGTACTTC.

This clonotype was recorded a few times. In nucleotides, the CDR3 is TGTGCCAGCAGTGATAGTCAGGGGGCAACAGATACGCAGTATTTT. Protein: CASSDSQGATDTQYF. The rearrangement uses TRBV25-1 and TRBJ2-3; 8 bases align to TRBD1. CDR1 is MGHDK and CDR2 is SYGVNS in the germline V gene. The J segment lost 3 bases and the V segment lost 3 bases, leaving 5 bases of the junction unmatched. The CDR3 runs 15 residues.

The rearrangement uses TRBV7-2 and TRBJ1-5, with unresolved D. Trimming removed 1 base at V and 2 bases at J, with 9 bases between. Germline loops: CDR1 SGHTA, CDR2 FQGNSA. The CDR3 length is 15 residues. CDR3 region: CASSLEVAGNQPQHF. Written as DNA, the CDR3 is TGTGCCAGCAGCTTAGAGGTGGCGGGCAATCAGCCCCAGCATTTT.

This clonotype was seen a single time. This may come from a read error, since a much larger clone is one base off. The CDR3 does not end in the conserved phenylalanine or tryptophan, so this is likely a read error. CDR3 region: CASSYLGGYGYTC. The CDR3 coding sequence is TGTGCCAGCAGTTACTTGGGTGGATATGGCTACACCTGC. The rearrangement joins TRBV6-6 to TRBJ1-2; D is undetermined. V lost 1 base, J lost 5 bases, and 8 bases lay in between. Germline CDR1 and CDR2: MNHNY and SVGAGI (reference sequence). The CDR3 has 13 amino acids.

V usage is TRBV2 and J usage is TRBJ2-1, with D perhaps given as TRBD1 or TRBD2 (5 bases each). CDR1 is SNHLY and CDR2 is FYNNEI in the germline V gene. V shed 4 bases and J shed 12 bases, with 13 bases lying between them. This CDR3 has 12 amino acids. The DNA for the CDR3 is TGTGCCAGCAGTGCCTCGGGACGGGGGCAGTTCTTC. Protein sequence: CASSASGRGQFF. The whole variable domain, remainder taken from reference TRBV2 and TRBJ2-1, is EPEVTQTPSHQVTQMGQEVILRCVPISNHLYFYWYRQILGQKVEFLVSFYNNEISEKSEIFDDQFSVERPDGSNFTLKIRSTKLEDSAMYFCASSASGRGQFFGPGTRLTVL.

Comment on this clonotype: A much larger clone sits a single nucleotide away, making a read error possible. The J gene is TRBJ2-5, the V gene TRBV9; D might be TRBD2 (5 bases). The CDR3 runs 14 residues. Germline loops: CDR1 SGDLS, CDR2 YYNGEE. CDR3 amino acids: CASSVSPTRETQCF. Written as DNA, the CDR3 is TGTGCCAGCAGCGTATCACCTACGAGGGAGACCCAGTGCTTC.

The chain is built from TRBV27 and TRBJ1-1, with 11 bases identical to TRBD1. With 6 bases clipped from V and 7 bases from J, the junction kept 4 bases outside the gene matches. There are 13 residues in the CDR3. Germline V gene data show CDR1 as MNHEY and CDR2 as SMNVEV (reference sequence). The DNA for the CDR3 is TGTGCCAGCAGCGGACAGGGGGCTTATGAAGCTTTCTTT. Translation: CASSGQGAYEAFF.

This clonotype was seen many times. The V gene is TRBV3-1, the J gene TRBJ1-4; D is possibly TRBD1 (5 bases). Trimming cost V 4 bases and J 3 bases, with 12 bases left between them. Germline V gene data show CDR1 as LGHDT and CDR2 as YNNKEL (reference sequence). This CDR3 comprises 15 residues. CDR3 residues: CASSPSGNANEKLFF. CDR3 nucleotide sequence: TGTGCCAGCAGCCCCTCAGGGAATGCTAATGAAAAACTGTTTTTT.

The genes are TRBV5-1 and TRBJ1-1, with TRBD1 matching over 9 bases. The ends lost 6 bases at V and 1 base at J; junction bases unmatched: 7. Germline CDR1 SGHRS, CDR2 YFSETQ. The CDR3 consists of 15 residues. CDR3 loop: CASTYSGQGNTEAFF. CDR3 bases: TGCGCCAGCACATACTCGGGACAGGGGAACACTGAAGCTTTCTTT.

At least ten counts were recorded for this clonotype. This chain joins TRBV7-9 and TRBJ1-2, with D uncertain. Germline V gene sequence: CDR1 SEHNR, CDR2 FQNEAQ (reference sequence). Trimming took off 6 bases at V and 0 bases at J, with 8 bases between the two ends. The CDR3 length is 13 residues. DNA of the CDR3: TGTGCCAGCAGTCGCGGGGCTAACTATGGCTACACCTTC. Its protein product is CASSRGANYGYTF.

CDR3 amino acids: CASSLQGPGLEVGYTF. The CDR3, as DNA: TGTGCCAGCAGCCTTCAGGGCCCGGGACTGGAAGTAGGCTACACCTTC. The V call is TRBV7-9, the J call TRBJ1-2; TRBD1 is a possible D gene (5 bases). The V end was cut by 5 bases, the J end by 8 bases, with 24 bases between. Germline V gives CDR1 SEHNR, CDR2 FQNEAQ (reference sequence). The CDR3 runs 16 residues.

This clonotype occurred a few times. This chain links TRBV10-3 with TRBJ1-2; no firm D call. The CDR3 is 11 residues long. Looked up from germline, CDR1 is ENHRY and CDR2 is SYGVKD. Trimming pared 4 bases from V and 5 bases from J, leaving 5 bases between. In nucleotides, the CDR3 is TGTGCCATCAGTGCGACATATGGCTACACCTTC. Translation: CAISATYGYTF.

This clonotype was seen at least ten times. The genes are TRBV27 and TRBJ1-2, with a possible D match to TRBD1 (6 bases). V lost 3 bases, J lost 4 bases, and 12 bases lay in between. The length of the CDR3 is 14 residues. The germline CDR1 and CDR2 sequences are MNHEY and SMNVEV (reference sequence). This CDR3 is CASSLRQGPYGYTF. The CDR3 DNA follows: TGTGCCAGCAGTTTGCGTCAGGGGCCCTATGGCTACACCTTC.

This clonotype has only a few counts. The CDR3 sequence is CASSSHNYGYTF. The CDR3 nucleotides read TGTGCCAGCAGTTCTCATAACTATGGCTACACCTTC. J is TRBJ1-2 and V is TRBV12-3 or TRBV12-4; D uncertain. V lost 4 bases and J lost 1, with 4 bases in between. The CDR3 is made up of 12 amino acids.

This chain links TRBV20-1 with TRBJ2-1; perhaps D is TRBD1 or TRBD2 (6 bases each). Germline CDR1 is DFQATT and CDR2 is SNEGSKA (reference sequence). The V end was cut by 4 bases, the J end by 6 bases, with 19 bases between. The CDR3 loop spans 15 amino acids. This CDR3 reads CSANIQGLPGNEQFF. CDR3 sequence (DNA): TGCAGTGCTAATATACAGGGACTTCCCGGCAATGAGCAGTTCTTC.

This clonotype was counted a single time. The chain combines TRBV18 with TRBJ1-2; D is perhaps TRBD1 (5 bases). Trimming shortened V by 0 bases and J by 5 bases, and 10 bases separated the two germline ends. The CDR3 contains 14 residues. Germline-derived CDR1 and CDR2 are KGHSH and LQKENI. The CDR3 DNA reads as TGTGCCAGCTCACCACCGGGGCCTACGTATGGCTACACCTTC. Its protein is CASSPPGPTYGYTF.

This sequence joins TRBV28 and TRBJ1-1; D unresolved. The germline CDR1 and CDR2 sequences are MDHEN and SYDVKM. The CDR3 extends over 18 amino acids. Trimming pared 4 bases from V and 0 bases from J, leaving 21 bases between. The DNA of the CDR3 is TGTGCCAGCAGTTCCCTGCCCGGCAGGCGCCCTATGAACACTGAAGCTTTCTTT. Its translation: CASSSLPGRRPMNTEAFF.

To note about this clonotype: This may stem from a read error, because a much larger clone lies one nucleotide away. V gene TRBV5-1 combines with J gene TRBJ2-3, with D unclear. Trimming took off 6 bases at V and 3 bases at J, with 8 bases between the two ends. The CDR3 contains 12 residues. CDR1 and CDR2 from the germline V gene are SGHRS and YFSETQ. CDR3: CASTGTTDTQYF. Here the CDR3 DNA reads TGCGCCAGCACTGGCACTACAGATACGCAGTATTTT.

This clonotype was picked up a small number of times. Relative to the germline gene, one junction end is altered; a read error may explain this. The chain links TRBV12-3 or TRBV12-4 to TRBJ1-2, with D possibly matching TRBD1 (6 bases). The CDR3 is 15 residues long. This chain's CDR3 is CASSLRTGTLHGCTF. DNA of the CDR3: TGTGCCAGCAGTTTAAGGACCGGGACACTCCATGGCTGCACCTTC.

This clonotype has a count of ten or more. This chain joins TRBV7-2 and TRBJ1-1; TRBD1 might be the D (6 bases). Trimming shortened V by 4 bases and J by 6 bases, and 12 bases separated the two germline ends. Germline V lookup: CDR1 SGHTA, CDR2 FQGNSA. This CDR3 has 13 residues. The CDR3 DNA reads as TGTGCCAGCAGCTCAAGACAGGCTTCTGAAGCTTTCTTT. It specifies CASSSRQASEAFF.

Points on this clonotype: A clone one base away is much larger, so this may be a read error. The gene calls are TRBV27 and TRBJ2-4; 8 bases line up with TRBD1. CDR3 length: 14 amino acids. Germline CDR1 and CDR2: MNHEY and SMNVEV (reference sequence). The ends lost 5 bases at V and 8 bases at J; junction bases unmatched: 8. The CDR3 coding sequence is TGTGCCAGCAGTAGGGGCAGGGGGCGGGACATTCAGTACTTC. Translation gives CASSRGRGRDIQYF.